These 18 T cell receptor beta chains came from one sample sequenced in a study of T-cell memory formation after mild COVID-19 (dated by TCRdb to about 2021). The method was 5' RACE. The run used an Illumina NovaSeq 6000. The public reads were quality trimmed at Q25 with fastp and then assembled into clones with MiXCR by TCRdb, keeping productive beta chains. Rows with one shared CDR3 protein collapse into an entry with the most common genes and DNA. Across this sample there are just over 300,000 distinct CDR3 sequences, with less than 20% seen only once. 21% of the sample belongs to the ten largest clones. The sequenced material came from PBMCs or a T cell subset sorted from them (not recorded which). The source of these receptors is a man younger than 35 who had mild COVID-19 (a few samples of this study predate the infection). The sample titles of this study are shuffled in the database, so cell type and time point are left out; the donor was told from shared clones.

The chain has TRBV16 and TRBJ2-4; 9 bases map to TRBD1. V trimming: 3 bases; J trimming: 6 bases; junction bases outside the gene matches: 0. The CDR3 is 13 residues long. Germline-derived CDR1 and CDR2 are KGHSY and FQNENV. CDR3 loop: CASSQDRGNIQYF. DNA for the CDR3: TGTGCCAGCAGCCAGGACAGGGGAAACATTCAGTACTTC.

The genes are TRBV11-2 and TRBJ1-5; possible D gene TRBD1, 6 bases. The CDR3 consists of 14 residues. Trimming took off 5 bases at V and 4 bases at J, with 12 bases between the two ends. Germline V gene lookup returns CDR1 SGHAT and CDR2 FQNNGV. The CDR3 DNA is TGTGCCAGCAGCCCGGGGGCAGCGAATCAGCCCCAGCATTTT. Translation gives CASSPGAANQPQHF.

The chain joins TRBV29-1 to TRBJ2-5, with 9 bases identical to TRBD2. The trim removed 6 bases at V and 3 bases at J, leaving 11 bases unmatched. The germline CDR1 and CDR2 sequences are SQVTM and ANQGSEA. This CDR3 spans 15 amino acids. The CDR3 nucleotides read TGCAGCGTCCAAGGAGGGCTAGCGGGGAAAGAGACCCAGTACTTC. It yields the protein CSVQGGLAGKETQYF.

This clonotype was picked up a small number of times. This chain joins TRBV28 and TRBJ2-7; either TRBD1 or TRBD2 may fit D (5 bases each). The CDR3 is made up of 16 amino acids. The V gene lost 5 bases and the J gene lost 3 bases, with 20 bases spanning the gap. Per germline, CDR1 MDHEN and CDR2 SYDVKM. Here the CDR3 DNA reads TGTGCCAGCAGTCCCCGGGGACCCCGGCACCTCTACGAGCAGTACGTC. Protein product: CASSPRGPRHLYEQYV.

The rearrangement joins TRBV5-1 to TRBJ2-3; TRBD2 agrees at 12 bases. J gave up 3 bases and V 4 bases, and 6 bases lay outside the gene matches. There are 16 residues in the CDR3. The V gene's germline CDR1 is SGHRS and CDR2 YFSETQ. CDR3 in amino acids: CASSPLAGGPTDTQYF. Written as DNA, the CDR3 is TGCGCCAGCAGCCCTCTAGCGGGGGGGCCAACAGATACGCAGTATTTT.

This clonotype was seen at least ten times. The chain carries TRBV6-5 and TRBJ2-7, with D possibly matching TRBD2 (6 bases). The V gene lost 4 bases and the J gene lost 3 bases, with 13 bases spanning the gap. The CDR3 contains 14 residues. Germline CDR1 is MNHEY and CDR2 is SVGAGI. The CDR3 is CASSSGRGNYEQYF. The CDR3 bases are TGTGCCAGCAGTTCCGGACGGGGGAACTACGAGCAGTACTTC.

The sample holds a few counts of this clonotype. The CDR3 nucleotides read TGTGCCAGCAGCTTCTCAGGGGACACCATATATTTT. Protein: CASSFSGDTIYF. The chain uses TRBV11-2 and TRBJ1-3, with D possibly being TRBD1 (6 bases). The CDR3 is made up of 12 amino acids. V lost 3 bases and J 8 bases, leaving 8 bases between the germline ends. Germline values: CDR1 SGHAT, CDR2 FQNNGV.

This clonotype has more than one count but fewer than ten. The V and J genes are TRBV5-1 and TRBJ2-6; weak D call: TRBD2 (6 bases). The CDR3 covers 19 residues. Germline assignment: CDR1 SGHRS and CDR2 YFSETQ. V was clipped by 0 bases and J by 2 bases, with 18 bases between them. CDR3 amino acids: CASSLAGDAPTPGANVLTF. For the CDR3, the DNA is TGCGCCAGCAGCTTGGCGGGGGACGCTCCCACCCCTGGGGCCAACGTCCTGACTTTC.

V gene TRBV29-1 combines with J gene TRBJ1-6, with 7 bases matching TRBD1. This CDR3 region has 13 residues. The V gene end was trimmed by 4 bases and the J gene end by 8 bases; junction bases not matched to a gene: 5. Germline V gives CDR1 SQVTM, CDR2 ANQGSEA. The CDR3, as DNA: TGCAGCGTTGGACAGGGAGGGGATTCACCCCTCCACTTT. It is translated as CSVGQGGDSPLHF.

The chain carries TRBV7-8 and TRBJ2-7; 9 nucleotides agree with TRBD1. There are 16 residues in the CDR3. CDR1 SGHVS and CDR2 FQNEAQ come from the germline V gene. CDR3 protein: CVSSLRGTGNFGGQYV. In DNA, the CDR3 is TGTGTCAGCAGCTTAAGGGGGACAGGGAATTTCGGCGGGCAGTACGTC.

A few counts support this clonotype. The chain links TRBV6-5 to TRBJ1-1, with 8 bases identical to TRBD1. The CDR3 is 15 residues long. The germline gives CDR1 MNHEY, CDR2 SVGAGI. With 2 bases clipped from V and 10 bases from J, the junction kept 12 bases outside the gene matches. The CDR3 coding sequence is TGTGCCAGCAGTTACCGTACAACAGGGGGAGGGCGAGCTTTCTTT. This translates into CASSYRTTGGGRAFF.

The chain recombines TRBV7-2 with TRBJ2-5, with TRBD2 matching over 10 bases. Germline CDR1 reads SGHTA; CDR2 reads FQGNSA. The CDR3 extends over 15 amino acids. Unmatched junction bases numbered 5, after V lost 3 bases and J lost 4 bases. The CDR3 DNA reads TGTGCCAGCAGCTTTAGCGGGGGGCCCCCAGAGACCCAGTACTTC. Residues: CASSFSGGPPETQYF.

In this sample, this clonotype turned up a few times. The J gene is TRBJ1-2, the V gene TRBV7-9; 7 positions agree with TRBD1. The germline gives CDR1 SEHNR, CDR2 FQNEAQ (reference sequence). J was trimmed by 5 bases and V by 8 bases; bases with no gene match: 8. The CDR3 length is 13 residues. The CDR3 here is CASGPQGGYGYTF. The CDR3 DNA is TGTGCCAGCGGGCCCCAGGGGGGTTATGGCTACACCTTC.

This CDR3 is CAISDYNEQFF. DNA of the CDR3: TGTGCCATCAGTGACTACAATGAGCAGTTCTTC. V is TRBV10-3 and J is TRBJ2-1; D is ambiguous. Trimming stripped 3 bases from V and 3 bases from J, with 0 bases between. The CDR3 is 11 residues long. The germline gives CDR1 ENHRY, CDR2 SYGVKD.

The J gene is TRBJ2-3, the V gene TRBV5-1; TRBD2 matches at 12 bases. The V gene end was trimmed by 0 bases and the J gene end by 6 bases; junction bases not matched to a gene: 2. From germline, CDR1 is SGHRS and CDR2 YFSETQ. The CDR3 contains 15 residues. The CDR3 region has the DNA TGCGCCAGCAGCTTGGCCGGGACTAGCGGGGATACGCAGTATTTT. Translating it yields CASSLAGTSGDTQYF. Full variable domain (rest looked up from reference TRBV5-1 and TRBJ2-3): KAGVTQTPRYLIKTRGQQVTLSCSPISGHRSVSWYQQTPGQGLQFLFEYFSETQRNKGNFPGRFSGRQFSNSRSEMNVSTLELGDSALYLCASSLAGTSGDTQYFGPGTRLTVL.

The J gene is TRBJ1-2, the V gene TRBV11-2; tentative D call: TRBD1 (5 bases). V lost 6 bases to trimming and J lost 4 bases, with 15 bases between them. Germline V gene sequence: CDR1 SGHAT, CDR2 FQNNGV. The CDR3 runs 14 residues. The CDR3, as DNA: TGTGCCAGCAGATCACCGAGGGGTGGCTATGGCTACACCTTC. Its protein is CASRSPRGGYGYTF. The entire variable domain, with the rest obtained from reference TRBV11-2 and TRBJ1-2, is as follows: EAGVAQSPRYKIIEKRQSVAFWCNPISGHATLYWYQQILGQGPKLLIQFQNNGVVDDSQLPKDRFSAERLKGVDSTLKIQPAKLEDSAVYLCASRSPRGGYGYTFGSGTRLTVV.

The table lists this clonotype with a few counts. V usage is TRBV27 and J usage is TRBJ2-7; TRBD1 matches 7 bases. Trimming took 2 bases from V and 0 from J; bases not matched to a gene: 7. In germline, CDR1 is MNHEY, CDR2 SMNVEV (reference sequence). The CDR3 totals 16 residues. CDR3 sequence: CASSLLRDSSSYEQYV. CDR3 coding DNA: TGTGCCAGCAGTTTACTCCGGGACAGCAGCTCCTACGAGCAGTACGTC.

This clonotype has more than one count but fewer than ten. This chain connects TRBV20-1 to TRBJ2-1; D is perhaps TRBD1 (6 bases). This CDR3 has 14 amino acids. CDR1 and CDR2 from the germline V gene are DFQATT and SNEGSKA (reference sequence). Between the trimmed V and J ends, which lost 2 bases and 6 bases, there was a span of 14 bases. CDR3 region: CSARSPGRGNEQFF. The CDR3 DNA is TGCAGTGCTAGATCCCCCGGCAGGGGCAATGAGCAGTTCTTC.